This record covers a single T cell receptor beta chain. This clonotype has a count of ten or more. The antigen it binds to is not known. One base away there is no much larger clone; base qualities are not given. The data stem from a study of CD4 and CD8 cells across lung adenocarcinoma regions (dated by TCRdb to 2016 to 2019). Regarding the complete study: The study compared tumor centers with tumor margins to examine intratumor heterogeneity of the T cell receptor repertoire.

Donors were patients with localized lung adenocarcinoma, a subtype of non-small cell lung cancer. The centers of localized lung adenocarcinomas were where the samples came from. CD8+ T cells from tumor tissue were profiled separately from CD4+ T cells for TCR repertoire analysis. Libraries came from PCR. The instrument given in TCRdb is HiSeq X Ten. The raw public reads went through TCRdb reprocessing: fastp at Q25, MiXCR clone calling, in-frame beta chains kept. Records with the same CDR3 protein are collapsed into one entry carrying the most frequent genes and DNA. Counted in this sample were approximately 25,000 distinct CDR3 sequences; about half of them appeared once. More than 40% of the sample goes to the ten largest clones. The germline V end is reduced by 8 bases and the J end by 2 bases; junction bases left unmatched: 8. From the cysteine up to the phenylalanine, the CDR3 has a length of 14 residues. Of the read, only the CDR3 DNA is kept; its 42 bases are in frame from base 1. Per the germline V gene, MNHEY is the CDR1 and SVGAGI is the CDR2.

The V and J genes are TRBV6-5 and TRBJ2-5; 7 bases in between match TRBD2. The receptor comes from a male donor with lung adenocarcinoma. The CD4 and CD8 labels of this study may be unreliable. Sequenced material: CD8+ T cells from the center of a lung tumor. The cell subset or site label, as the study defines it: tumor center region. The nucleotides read TGTGCCAGCGTTTGGGGGGGAGCTCAAGAGACCCAGTACTTC. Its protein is CASVWGGAQETQYF.